This is a list of T cell receptor beta chains from one sample in a study of STAT5B mutations in CD4+ large granular lymphocyte leukemia. The assay was immunoSEQ multiplex PCR, and TCRdb's table has in-frame clones only and misses some. The table shows thousands of clones, with approximately 83% occurring only once. The source material was PBMCs. These receptors came from a woman aged 55-75 years with CD4+ T-cell large granular lymphocyte leukemia. The CDR3 runs from the conserved cysteine through the conserved F or W. D genes are given only for firm matches. Part of the rows lack a size; the others show once, few, many or a class for expanded clones.

CDR3nt: TGTGCCACCAGCCCAGGGCAAACGGTATCGGGAAACATTCAGTACTTC
CDR3aa: CATSPGQTVSGNIQYF
v_gene: TRBV15
d_gene: .
abundance: .
j_gene: TRBJ2-4

CDR3nt: TGTGCCAGCAGTGAAGAACAGGGCGGGGAAAAACTGTTTTTT
CDR3aa: CASSEEQGGEKLFF
v_gene: TRBV2
d_gene: .
abundance: .
j_gene: TRBJ1-4

CDR3nt: TGTGCCAGCAGTCTTACAGGGGGTGAAAAACTGTTTTTT
CDR3aa: CASSLTGGEKLFF
v_gene: TRBV28
d_gene: TRBD1
abundance: .
j_gene: TRBJ1-4

CDR3nt: TGTGCCACTCTACGGGCGGGGGCCTCACCCCTCCACTTT
CDR3aa: CATLRAGASPLHF
v_gene: TRBV28
d_gene: .
abundance: .
j_gene: TRBJ1-6

CDR3nt: TGTGCCAGCAGCGAGGGGGGGAGCACAGATACGCAGTATTTT
CDR3aa: CASSEGGSTDTQYF
v_gene: TRBV9
d_gene: .
abundance: .
j_gene: TRBJ2-3

CDR3nt: TGTGCCAGCAGCCCCGGACCCGGGACAGGGGACTATGGCTACACCTTC
CDR3aa: CASSPGPGTGDYGYTF
v_gene: TRBV7-6
d_gene: TRBD1
abundance: .
j_gene: TRBJ1-2

CDR3nt: TGTGCCAGCAGCTTACAAACCGGGACTAGCGGGAGTATGAGGTCCTACAATGAGCAGTTCTTC
CDR3aa: CASSLQTGTSGSMRSYNEQFF
v_gene: TRBV12-1
d_gene: .
abundance: .
j_gene: TRBJ2-1

CDR3nt: TGTGCCAGCAGCCGTACACAGGGAAACAAAAACATTCAGTACTTC
CDR3aa: CASSRTQGNKNIQYF
v_gene: TRBV13
d_gene: .
abundance: .
j_gene: TRBJ2-4

CDR3nt: TGCGCCAGCAGCGACGGACAGAGCTATGGCTACACCTTC
CDR3aa: CASSDGQSYGYTF
v_gene: TRBV4-1
d_gene: .
abundance: .
j_gene: TRBJ1-2

CDR3nt: TGCGCCAGCAGTGAGTCGGTAGGGGCTGTGGGAAACACCATATATTTT
CDR3aa: CASSESVGAVGNTIYF
v_gene: TRBV10-2
d_gene: .
abundance: .
j_gene: TRBJ1-3

CDR3nt: TGTGCCACCAGCAGAGGGCTAGCGGGGGCCAAAAACATTCAGTACTTC
CDR3aa: CATSRGLAGAKNIQYF
v_gene: TRBV15
d_gene: TRBD2
abundance: .
j_gene: TRBJ2-4

CDR3nt: TGCAGCGTTGAATGGCAGGGCTCCTACGAGCAGTACTTC
CDR3aa: CSVEWQGSYEQYF
v_gene: TRBV29-1
d_gene: .
abundance: .
j_gene: TRBJ2-7

CDR3nt: TGTGCCAGCAGCCCCAGGGGGGGGCTCCCTGGAAACACCATATATTTT
CDR3aa: CASSPRGGLPGNTIYF
v_gene: TRBV7-9
d_gene: TRBD1
abundance: .
j_gene: TRBJ1-3

CDR3nt: TGTGCCAGCAGGCGGGCCGCAACTAATGAAAAACTGTTTTTT
CDR3aa: CASRRAATNEKLFF
v_gene: TRBV27
d_gene: .
abundance: few
j_gene: TRBJ1-4

CDR3nt: TGCAGCGTTAAAGGCAGGGCCTCAGATACGCAGTATTTT
CDR3aa: CSVKGRASDTQYF
v_gene: TRBV29-1
d_gene: .
abundance: .
j_gene: TRBJ2-3